A single sample is the source of the 24 T cell receptor beta chains below, sequenced in a study of OX40 agonist ivuxolimab in advanced cancers. Assay used: immunoSEQ multiplex PCR; TCRdb lists only in-frame clones, some missing. The table includes about 73,000 clones, about 90% detected once. The starting material was CD4+ or CD8+ T cells sorted from blood, obtained in a trial of the OX40 agonist ivuxolimab. The receptors shown here come from an adult with an advanced solid tumor such as melanoma, head and neck, liver or kidney cancer.

This sequence joins TRBV29-1 and TRBJ2-7; TRBD2 matches 7 bases. CDR3 length: 13 amino acids. In germline, CDR1 is SQVTM, CDR2 ANQGSEA. Trimming cost V 3 bases and J 0 bases; bases outside gene matches: 2. The CDR3 DNA follows: TGCAGCGTTGAGGGGGAGGGCTCCTACGAGCAGTACTTC. Amino acid sequence: CSVEGEGSYEQYF.

The chain combines TRBV5-1 with TRBJ2-1, with 7 bases fitting TRBD2. Germline V gene lookup returns CDR1 SGHRS and CDR2 YFSETQ. The CDR3 spans 16 residues. V shed 3 bases, J shed 2 bases, and the junction held 8 bases outside the gene matches. The CDR3 DNA reads TGCGCCAGCAGCTCTGGTCTAGCGGAGCCCTACAATGAGCAGTTCTTC. This codes for CASSSGLAEPYNEQFF. Full variable domain (remainder filled in from reference TRBV5-1 and TRBJ2-1): KAGVTQTPRYLIKTRGQQVTLSCSPISGHRSVSWYQQTPGQGLQFLFEYFSETQRNKGNFPGRFSGRQFSNSRSEMNVSTLELGDSALYLCASSSGLAEPYNEQFFGPGTRLTVL.

To note about this clone: One end of the junction does not line up with germline, which may come from a read error. This chain uses TRBV5-1 with TRBJ2-3, with a possible D match to TRBD2 (5 bases). The CDR3 loop spans 13 amino acids. Germline V CDR1 and CDR2: SGHRS, YFSETQ. CDR3 loop: CASSPGNSDTQYF. Here the CDR3 DNA reads TGTGCCAGCAGTCCCGGGAACTCAGATACGCAGTATTTT.

The chain employs TRBV20-1 and TRBJ2-1, with 7 bases identical to TRBD1. V shed 6 bases, J shed 9 bases, and the junction held 5 bases outside the gene matches. Germline-derived CDR1 and CDR2 are DFQATT and SNEGSKA (reference sequence). The CDR3 length is 11 residues. For the CDR3, the DNA is TGCAGTGCAGACAGGGACGCTGAGCAGTTCTTC. Translation: CSADRDAEQFF.

J is TRBJ2-1 and V is TRBV4-1, with 11 bases that match TRBD2. The length of the CDR3 is 14 residues. Trimming cost V 0 bases and J 9 bases; bases outside gene matches: 1. Per germline, CDR1 MGHRA and CDR2 YSYEKL. This CDR3 is CASSQEGTSGEQFF. CDR3 nucleotide sequence: TGCGCCAGCAGCCAAGAAGGGACTAGCGGTGAGCAGTTCTTC.

For the CDR3, the DNA is TGTGCCAGCAGTGAATCTAGACTAGCGGGAGGGATCTACAATGAGCAGTTCTTC. This translates into CASSESRLAGGIYNEQFF. J is TRBJ2-1 and V is TRBV25-1, with TRBD2 identical over 14 bases. Germline CDR1 MGHDK, CDR2 SYGVNS. The CDR3 has 18 residues. The trim removed 1 base at V and 3 bases at J, leaving 5 bases unmatched.

The rearrangement joins TRBV27 to TRBJ2-1, with D perhaps matching TRBD1 (5 bases). Trimming left V 2 bases short and J 9 bases short, with 8 bases between. Per germline, CDR1 MNHEY and CDR2 SMNVEV (reference sequence). CDR3 length equals 12 residues. The CDR3 loop reads CASSLQGSEQFF. CDR3 DNA sequence: TGTGCCAGCAGTTTACAGGGTAGTGAGCAGTTCTTC.

The chain joins TRBV15 to TRBJ1-2, with 8 positions matching TRBD1. The CDR3 has 16 amino acids. Germline trimming cut 0 bases from V and 8 bases from J; bases unmatched to any gene: 11. Germline V lookup: CDR1 LNHNV, CDR2 YYDKDF (reference sequence). As DNA, the CDR3 is TGTGCCACCAGCAGAGATACCCTGGACAGGGTCGGAGGCTACACCTTC. It is translated as CATSRDTLDRVGGYTF. Combining the CDR3 with reference TRBV15 and TRBJ1-2 gives the whole variable domain DAMVIQNPRYQVTQFGKPVTLSCSQTLNHNVMYWYQQKSSQAPKLLFHYYDKDFNNEADTPDNFQSRRPNTSFCFLDIRSPGLGDTAMYLCATSRDTLDRVGGYTFGSGTRLTVV.

As for this clone: Other DNA variants within this sample encode the same CDR3. The chain couples TRBV9 to TRBJ2-7; D is undetermined. Germline V gene sequence: CDR1 SGDLS, CDR2 YYNGEE. The germline V and J ends were trimmed by 0 bases and 3 bases, with 1 base remaining between them. The CDR3 covers 11 residues. For the CDR3, the DNA is TGTGCCAGCAGCGTAGACTACGAGCAGTACTTC. Protein: CASSVDYEQYF.

V usage is TRBV7-9 and J usage is TRBJ1-1; perhaps TRBD1 as D (6 bases). V was clipped by 5 bases and J by 11 bases, with 18 bases between them. Per germline, CDR1 SEHNR and CDR2 FQNEAQ (reference sequence). This CDR3 spans 13 amino acids. The CDR3 DNA reads as TGTGCCAGCAGCCCCCCCCTCACAGGGAGTGCTTTCTTT. Amino acids: CASSPPLTGSAFF.

The chain couples TRBV6-1 to TRBJ1-5; 7 positions agree with TRBD1. J was trimmed by 4 bases and V by 6 bases; bases with no gene match: 0. Germline values: CDR1 MNHNS, CDR2 SASEGT. This CDR3 spans 12 amino acids. This CDR3 reads CASRTGNQPQHF. The CDR3 region has the DNA TGTGCCAGCAGGACAGGGAATCAGCCCCAGCATTTT.

V usage is TRBV20-1 and J usage is TRBJ2-4; the D is unclear. The V gene's germline CDR1 is DFQATT and CDR2 SNEGSKA (reference sequence). CDR3 length: 10 amino acids. Trimming cost V 5 bases and J 8 bases, with 7 bases left between them. CDR3 DNA sequence: TGCAGTGCTCTAAACTACATTCAGTACTTC. Translating gives CSALNYIQYF.

V gene TRBV5-1 combines with J gene TRBJ2-3; 9 bases are a match to TRBD2. V lost 4 bases, J lost 2 bases, and 8 bases stayed unmatched. The CDR3 has 16 residues. Germline V gene data show CDR1 as SGHRS and CDR2 as YFSETQ. CDR3 nucleotides: TGCGCCAGCAGCCGGTCTCTAGCGGGGATCACAGATACGCAGTATTTT. Protein product: CASSRSLAGITDTQYF. Based on the CDR3 plus reference TRBV5-1 and TRBJ2-3, the full variable domain is KAGVTQTPRYLIKTRGQQVTLSCSPISGHRSVSWYQQTPGQGLQFLFEYFSETQRNKGNFPGRFSGRQFSNSRSEMNVSTLELGDSALYLCASSRSLAGITDTQYFGPGTRLTVL.

V gene TRBV30 combines with J gene TRBJ1-1; a weak D match, TRBD1 (5 bases). The CDR3 runs to 13 residues. Germline V CDR1 and CDR2: GTSNPN, SVGIG (reference sequence). The V end lost 7 bases, the J end lost 5 bases, and 17 bases lay between the germline ends. The CDR3 protein is CAFKTEYGTEAFF. CDR3 sequence (DNA): TGTGCCTTCAAGACAGAGTATGGGACTGAAGCTTTCTTT.

This rearrangement joins TRBV28 to TRBJ1-5; D might be TRBD1 (6 bases). V dropped 6 bases and J dropped 2 bases, with 14 bases sitting between them. CDR1 MDHEN and CDR2 SYDVKM come from the germline V gene. This CDR3 has 15 residues. The CDR3 DNA sequence: TGTGCCAGCAGGGTATCCGGGGGGCGCAATCAGCCCCAGCATTTT. As protein: CASRVSGGRNQPQHF.

The genes are TRBV14 and TRBJ2-7; no clear D. The CDR3 covers 12 residues. Germline V gives CDR1 SGHDN, CDR2 FVKESK. V shed 8 bases and J shed 3 bases, with 11 bases lying between them. DNA of the CDR3: TGTGCCAGCGGTGCAGGCTACTACGAGCAGTACTTC. As protein: CASGAGYYEQYF.

Only one count was recorded for this clone. The J gene is TRBJ2-2, the V gene TRBV7-3, with D uncertain. Trimming took off 1 base at V and 1 base at J, with 4 bases between the two ends. The germline CDR1 and CDR2 sequences are SGHTA and FQGTGA. The CDR3 loop spans 14 amino acids. The CDR3 protein is CASSLIRNTGELFF. CDR3 DNA: TGTGCCAGCAGCTTAATCCGGAACACCGGGGAGCTGTTTTTT.

This chain joins TRBV28 and TRBJ1-3; unclear D gene. V shed 3 bases and J shed 0 bases, with 6 bases lying between them. The germline CDR1 and CDR2 sequences are MDHEN and SYDVKM. The CDR3 extends over 14 amino acids. CDR3 loop: CASSFSFSGNTIYF. CDR3 bases: TGTGCCAGCAGTTTTTCCTTCTCTGGAAACACCATATATTTT.

The genes are TRBV30 and TRBJ2-3; D is tentatively TRBD1 or TRBD2 (6 bases each). With 6 bases removed from V and 1 base from J, the gap between germline ends came to 17 bases. Germline CDR1 and CDR2: GTSNPN and SVGIG (reference sequence). CDR3 length: 15 amino acids. The CDR3 nucleotides are TGTGCCTGCGCGGCTGGGGGGCTGGGCACAGATACGCAGTATTTT. This sequence encodes CACAAGGLGTDTQYF.

V and J are TRBV5-1 and TRBJ2-1; TRBD2 is a possible D gene (5 bases). Trimming left V 4 bases short and J 1 base short, with 15 bases between. CDR1 SGHRS and CDR2 YFSETQ come from the germline V gene. CDR3 size: 16 residues. In nucleotides, the CDR3 is TGCGCCAGCAGCCCGTTGTCAAGCGGTTCCTACAATGAGCAGTTCTTC. It is translated as CASSPLSSGSYNEQFF.

This clone was seen only once. This sequence joins TRBV6-6 and TRBJ2-7; possible D gene TRBD2, 5 bases. This CDR3 is 11 amino acids long. Trimming left V 6 bases short and J 4 bases short, with 7 bases between. CDR1 is MNHNY and CDR2 is SVGAGI in the germline V gene (reference sequence). The DNA for the CDR3 is TGTGCCAGCAGAAGGGAGTACGAGCAGTACTTC. Translation: CASRREYEQYF.

V and J are TRBV23-1 and TRBJ2-5; tentatively, D is TRBD2 (6 bases). TRBV23-1 is an ORF, and what it does is uncertain. Trimming took 0 bases from V and 2 from J, leaving 16 bases between them. The CDR3 runs 17 residues. CDR3 protein: CASSQSTGGATQETQYF. The CDR3 nucleotides read TGCGCCAGCAGTCAATCTACAGGCGGGGCTACTCAAGAGACCCAGTACTTC.

For this clone: The same CDR3 is also encoded by other DNA sequences in this sample. This chain links TRBV28 with TRBJ1-5; unclear D gene. The V end lost 6 bases, the J end lost 0 bases, and 15 bases lay between the germline ends. Germline V gene sequence: CDR1 MDHEN, CDR2 SYDVKM. CDR3 length: 16 residues. The CDR3 spells CASRAPTANSNQPQHF. In DNA form, the CDR3 reads TGTGCCAGCAGAGCCCCCACAGCAAATAGCAATCAGCCCCAGCATTTT.

V gene TRBV5-5 combines with J gene TRBJ1-1; TRBD1 agrees at 9 bases. The germline gives CDR1 SGHKS, CDR2 YYEKEE (reference sequence). V dropped 1 base and J dropped 4; count of bases not matched to a gene: 5. This CDR3 has 15 residues. Here the CDR3 reads CASSLTGGGVTEAFF. The CDR3 bases are TGTGCCAGCAGCTTGACAGGGGGCGGTGTCACTGAAGCTTTCTTT.